Each of the 3 T cell receptor beta chains below was sequenced from the same sample in a study of cytomegalovirus exposure and HLA in healthy donors. This PCR relied on a set of 60 Vbeta primers and 13 Jbeta primers. This table comes from immunoSEQ multiplex PCR, and its TCRdb copy is limited to in-frame clones, with some not included. Of some 140,000 clones listed, approximately 82% are singletons. The sample comprised PBMCs. These receptors all come from a man aged 40-49 years in good health and CMV-seronegative.

The chain carries TRBV7-3 and TRBJ2-1, with 13 positions matching TRBD2. Germline V lookup: CDR1 SGHTA, CDR2 FQGTGA. This CDR3 is 15 amino acids long. V shed 5 bases, J shed 5 bases, and the junction held 3 bases outside the gene matches. The CDR3 protein is CASSNGLAGDNEQFF. Here the CDR3 DNA reads TGTGCCAGCAGCAATGGACTAGCGGGAGACAATGAGCAGTTCTTC.

This chain uses TRBV4-3 with TRBJ1-3, with 8 bases identical to TRBD1. The CDR3 covers 15 residues. V lost 3 bases, J lost 3 bases, and 4 bases stayed unmatched. CDR1 LGHNA and CDR2 YSLEER come from the germline V gene. CDR3 amino acids: CASSHGQGNGNTIYF. The CDR3 coding sequence is TGCGCCAGCAGCCACGGACAGGGAAATGGAAACACCATATATTTT.

The genes are TRBV7-6 and TRBJ2-2; D perhaps matches TRBD1 (5 bases). This CDR3 is 14 amino acids long. Germline CDR1 is SGHVS and CDR2 is FNYEAQ. Trimming stripped 1 base from V and 5 bases from J, with 8 bases between. DNA for the CDR3: TGTGCCAGCAGCTTAGAAGGGGAAACCGGGGAGCTGTTTTTT. Translating gives CASSLEGETGELFF.